This TCR beta chain was sequenced during a study of CD8+ T cells in alopecia areata. Study-level points and caveats: Patients displayed less clarity in TCR sharing than mice, a finding possibly related to HLA. An increase in clonality over normal scalp was evident in lesional scalp, especially alopecia totalis/universalis. Sequencing of scalp samples also captures resident alphabeta T cells of normal skin.

This clone was counted a single time. Its antigen is undetermined. CD25+CD127- cells were sorted from CD4+ cells in four to six patients. Peripheral blood samples and lesional scalp punch biopsies were obtained from alopecia areata patients. Trimming at V came to 5 bases and at J to 4 bases, leaving 5 bases not matched to a gene. Germline CDR1 reads GTSNPN; CDR2 reads SVGIG (reference sequence). The CDR3 runs to 13 residues. RNA was extracted and reverse transcribed into cDNA as the sequencing template. The data were produced by immunoSEQ multiplex PCR, yet TCRdb's version contains in-frame clones alone and is incomplete. This table has some 20,000 clones, approximately 60% appearing once.

The receptor's source is a human donor with alopecia areata. This sequence joins TRBV30 and TRBJ1-3, with 7 bases matching TRBD1. The sequencing sample was made of CD4+ Tregs sorted from blood. The DNA for the CDR3 is TGTGCCTGGGCCGGGACAGCCGGAAACACCATATATTTT. It encodes CAWAGTAGNTIYF.